The 8 T cell receptor beta chains presented below share a single source sample, sequenced in a study of early T cells in non-severe SARS-CoV-2 infection. TCRdb reprocessed the 5' RACE reads with MiXCR, giving one entry per CDR3 protein. This repertoire shows 23,000 or so distinct CDR3 sequences, around 5.2% found once; its top ten account for over 8.5%. The sample was whole blood. The receptors stem from an adult who was a healthcare worker with PCR-confirmed SARS-CoV-2 infection or an uninfected control (not recorded which).

This clonotype was seen repeatedly, ten times or more. The gene calls are TRBV4-3 and TRBJ1-3; D unresolved. Germline values: CDR1 LGHNA, CDR2 YSLEER. The V end was cut by 0 bases, the J end by 0 bases, with 9 bases between. The CDR3 has 16 residues. CDR3 in DNA: TGCGCCAGCAGCCAAGAGTCAAGGTTCTCTGGAAACACCATATATTTT. This sequence encodes CASSQESRFSGNTIYF.

This CDR3 reads CASRQGRGTDTQYF. As DNA, the CDR3 is TGTGCCAGCAGACAGGGAAGGGGCACAGATACGCAGTATTTT. V and J are TRBV28 and TRBJ2-3, with TRBD1 as a possible D gene (6 bases). The V and J ends lost 6 bases and 1 base respectively, with 11 bases between them. The CDR3 contains 14 residues. CDR1 is MDHEN and CDR2 is SYDVKM in the germline V gene.

This chain uses TRBV7-9 with TRBJ2-3; no clear D. V lost 1 base to trimming and J lost 0 bases, with 5 bases between them. The CDR3 runs to 14 residues. CDR1 is SEHNR and CDR2 is FQNEAQ in the germline V gene (reference sequence). CDR3 region: CASSLDISTDTQYF. The CDR3 nucleotides read TGTGCCAGCAGCTTAGACATCAGCACAGATACGCAGTATTTT.

This clonotype showed up many times. The genes are TRBV10-3 and TRBJ2-3, with D tentatively TRBD1 or TRBD2 (6 bases each). Deletions cut 0 bases from V and 6 bases from J, with 22 bases between. The CDR3 spans 18 residues. CDR1 ENHRY and CDR2 SYGVKD come from the germline V gene. In DNA form, the CDR3 reads TGTGCCATCAGTGAGTCGGGGGCTAGCCTCCGGGGAGGTGATACGCAGTATTTT. It translates to CAISESGASLRGGDTQYF.

This clonotype occurred many times. The chain recombines TRBV3-1 with TRBJ2-1, with 9 bases lining up with TRBD2. Germline V gives CDR1 LGHDT, CDR2 YNNKEL (reference sequence). V dropped 5 bases and J dropped 3; count of bases not matched to a gene: 8. The CDR3 sequence is 16 residues long. Here the CDR3 reads CASSETSGPSYNEQFF. Written as DNA, the CDR3 is TGTGCCAGCAGCGAAACTAGCGGGCCTAGCTACAATGAGCAGTTCTTC.

In its sample, this clonotype was seen many times. This chain connects TRBV11-3 to TRBJ2-1; no clear D. CDR3 size: 13 residues. Germline CDR1 and CDR2: SGHNT and YENEEA. V was shortened by 2 bases and J by 6 bases, with 8 bases between the two germline ends. The CDR3 protein is CASSLLGSNEQFF. In DNA, the CDR3 is TGTGCCAGCAGCTTACTGGGGTCCAATGAGCAGTTCTTC.

This clonotype was counted many times. CDR3 region: CASSSTQAVRAGELFF. The DNA of the CDR3 is TGTGCCAGCAGTTCTACACAGGCCGTGAGGGCCGGGGAGCTGTTTTTT. The chain has TRBV6-5 and TRBJ2-2, with D perhaps matching TRBD1 or TRBD2 (5 bases each). This CDR3 spans 16 amino acids. From germline, CDR1 is MNHEY and CDR2 SVGAGI. V lost 4 bases, J lost 6 bases, and 18 bases lay in between.

This clonotype showed up many times. V gene TRBV3-1 combines with J gene TRBJ2-5, with 11 positions matching TRBD1. Germline loops: CDR1 LGHDT, CDR2 YNNKEL (reference sequence). Germline trimming cut 5 bases from V and 5 bases from J; bases unmatched to any gene: 7. This CDR3 comprises 15 residues. CDR3 sequence reads: CASSEGQGAGETQYF. In nucleotides, the CDR3 is TGTGCCAGCAGCGAAGGACAGGGGGCTGGGGAGACCCAGTACTTC.